The sequence of this TCR beta chain was determined in a study of blood T cell repertoires in COVID-19. Whole-study context: T cells, B-cell-depleted T cells, or PBMCs supplied cDNA or gDNA.

Living in 24 US areas, the participants were between roughly 18 and 90 years of age. Assignment of participants to cohorts was predicated upon participant-reported clinical history. Original analysis: How many nucleated cells were present was estimated from reference gene primer amplification. Sequencing used immunoSEQ multiplex PCR; TCRdb keeps in-frame clones, though not all of them. D and trimming were read from the DNA, whereas the V and J calls and clone size are those reported in that table. This sample has roughly 330,000 clones, with 88% found just once. The CDR3 is 16 amino acids. With 2 bases clipped from V and 5 bases from J, the junction kept 7 bases outside the gene matches. Per germline, CDR1 SGHAT and CDR2 FQNNGV.

Sequenced input: PBMCs or T cells enriched from blood (not recorded which). The TCR was taken from a man under 40 who had recovered from COVID-19. The chain combines TRBV11-2 with TRBJ2-1; 9 nucleotides match TRBD2. CDR3 in DNA: TGTGCCAGCAGCTTACTCCGACTAGCGGCACACAATGAGCAGTTCTTC. It translates to CASSLLRLAAHNEQFF.